These T cell receptor beta chains were read from a single sample in a study of blood T cells in healthy people across ages. TCRdb called the 5' RACE reads again in MiXCR, with one record for every CDR3 protein. The table records 790,000 or so distinct CDR3 sequences, just over 55% of them present only once. The sequencing sample was made of blood. Receptors were obtained from a man in his forties in good health. Each CDR3 is given with its conserved first and last residue. The D gene is left open where the match is weak. Not every row has a clone size; where given, it reads once, few, many or a size class.

abundance,v_gene,j_gene,d_gene,CDR3nt,CDR3aa
-,TRBV20-1,TRBJ1-2,-,TGCAGTGCTGATGGACGTAAGGATGGCTACACCTTC,CSADGRKDGYTF
-,TRBV11-2,TRBJ1-1,-,TGTGCCAGCAGCTTAGACGGGGGATTGAACACTGAAGCTTTCTTT,CASSLDGGLNTEAFF
-,TRBV25-1,TRBJ1-6,-,TGTGCCAGCAGTGAACAGGGGAATTCACCCCTCCACTTT,CASSEQGNSPLHF
-,TRBV5-1,TRBJ2-7,TRBD2,TGCGCCAGCAGCCCCGGGAGCGGGAGGGCCGATAGCGAGCAGTACTTC,CASSPGSGRADSEQYF
-,TRBV9,TRBJ2-3,-,TGTGCCAGCAGCGTAGAGACAGTAAGCTTAGATACGCAGTATTTT,CASSVETVSLDTQYF
-,TRBV7-9,TRBJ2-3,TRBD2,TGTGCCAGCAGCTCCGGACTAGCGGGAACCAGCACAGATACGCAGTATTTT,CASSSGLAGTSTDTQYF
-,TRBV6-5,TRBJ2-7,-,TGTGCCAGCAGCCCAGACAGGCTATGGTCCTACGAGCAGTACTTC,CASSPDRLWSYEQYF
few,TRBV7-7,TRBJ2-1,-,TGTGCTAGCAGCTTAGGCGGGGCCTCCTACAATGAGCAGTTCTTC,CASSLGGASYNEQFF
-,TRBV5-1,TRBJ1-5,TRBD1,TGCGCCAGCAGCTTGGAGGGACAGGCTCATCAGCCCCAGCATTTT,CASSLEGQAHQPQHF
-,TRBV4-3,TRBJ2-6,TRBD1,TGCGCCAGCAGCCAACCCGGGACAGGAGTTTCTGGGGCCAACGTCCTGACTTTC,CASSQPGTGVSGANVLTF
-,TRBV20-1,TRBJ2-3,TRBD2,TGCAGTGCTAAAACTAGCGGGAGCTCCCTAAAGCATGGCACAGATACGCAGTATTTT,CSAKTSGSSLKHGTDTQYF
-,TRBV7-9,TRBJ2-7,TRBD2,TGTGCCAGCAGCTCCCCGGTTGGACTAGCGGGAGCAGCCTACGAGCAGTACTTC,CASSSPVGLAGAAYEQYF
-,TRBV7-2,TRBJ2-1,TRBD1,TGTGCCAGCAGCGCGGACAGGGTTGTGACCAATGAGCAGTTCTTC,CASSADRVVTNEQFF
-,TRBV7-9,TRBJ2-4,TRBD1,TGTGCCAGCAGCCCATGGGACAGCGTTATTCAGTACTTC,CASSPWDSVIQYF
-,TRBV27,TRBJ2-3,-,TGTGCCAGCAGTTTACCGACCCCTAGTAATCGGAAGGATACGCAGTATTTT,CASSLPTPSNRKDTQYF
few,TRBV28,TRBJ2-6,-,TGTGCCAGCAGTTTACCAGGGCCCGCTGGGGCCAACGTCCTGACTTTC,CASSLPGPAGANVLTF
-,TRBV9,TRBJ2-7,TRBD2,TGTGCCAGCAGCGTAGGACTCGGGGGGGCCTACGAGCAGTACTTC,CASSVGLGGAYEQYF
few,TRBV10-3,TRBJ2-3,TRBD2,TGTGCCATTCGGATGCTAGCGGGGGGGCTTTCTAGGACAGATACGCAGTATTTT,CAIRMLAGGLSRTDTQYF
-,TRBV20-1,TRBJ2-1,-,TGCAGTGCTGACGCTCTCGCTAGCGAAATAGGCAATGAGCAGTTCTTC,CSADALASEIGNEQFF
-,TRBV20-1,TRBJ2-5,TRBD1,TGCAGTGCCAGATACAGGGGGCGAGGGGAGACCCAGTACTTC,CSARYRGRGETQYF
-,TRBV5-5,TRBJ2-1,TRBD2,TGTGCCAGCAGCTTGGCGGGACTAGGGGCCCGTAATGAGCAGTTCTTC,CASSLAGLGARNEQFF
-,TRBV20-1,TRBJ2-1,TRBD2,TGCAGTGCTACAAACTTTCCGGGACTAGCGGGAGTGGTCACCTACAATGAGCAGTTCTTC,CSATNFPGLAGVVTYNEQFF
-,TRBV12-3/TRBV12-4,TRBJ1-5,-,TGTGCCAGCAGTCCACGCGGCAGGGACAATCAGCCCCAGCATTTT,CASSPRGRDNQPQHF
-,TRBV20-1,TRBJ2-5,-,TGCAGTGCTAGACTTACTCCGGTCGTACAAGAGACCCAGTACTTC,CSARLTPVVQETQYF
-,TRBV27,TRBJ1-2,TRBD1,TGTGCCAGCAGTTTATCACGGACAGGGGGCTATGGCTACACCTTC,CASSLSRTGGYGYTF
few,TRBV7-3,TRBJ2-1,TRBD2,TGTGCCAGCAGCCCTCCACCGGGGACTAGCGGGGCCTCCTACAATGAGCAGTTCTTC,CASSPPPGTSGASYNEQFF
-,TRBV19,TRBJ2-3,-,TGTGCCAGTAGCGGGACCGTACGCACAGATACGCAGTATTTT,CASSGTVRTDTQYF
-,TRBV24-1,TRBJ2-5,-,TGTGCCACCAGTGATGTGAGCAGCCGGGAGACCCAGTACTTC,CATSDVSSRETQYF
-,TRBV7-2,TRBJ2-3,TRBD2,TGTGCCAGCAGCGCAGCGGGGGGGCCCCTCACAGATACGCAGTATTTT,CASSAAGGPLTDTQYF
-,TRBV6-1,TRBJ2-7,TRBD1,TGTGCCAGCAGCCTCCGGGACAGGCAATTGGAGGCCTACGAGCAGTACTTC,CASSLRDRQLEAYEQYF
-,TRBV4-2,TRBJ1-2,-,TGTGCCAGCAGCCAAGATACTTTGGGGGCAGGAGTCTATGGCTACACCTTC,CASSQDTLGAGVYGYTF
-,TRBV5-1,TRBJ2-4,TRBD1,TGCGCCAGCCGGCTAAGGGACAGGGAAAACATTCAGTACTTC,CASRLRDRENIQYF
-,TRBV12-3/TRBV12-4,TRBJ2-1,TRBD2,TGTGCCAGCAGACCCCCGGGACTAGCGGGGATAACTGAGCAGTTCTTC,CASRPPGLAGITEQFF
few,TRBV20-1,TRBJ1-1,-,TGCAGTGCCCCGCTACAGGGAGTGAACACTGAAGCTTTCTTT,CSAPLQGVNTEAFF
few,TRBV6-6,TRBJ2-3,-,TGTGCCAGCAGTTTGATCGGGGGGCAGGTAGATACGCAGTATTTT,CASSLIGGQVDTQYF
once,TRBV2,TRBJ1-6,TRBD1,TGTGCCAGCAGTGAAGAGGGGGCATCTCTCCACTTT,CASSEEGASLHF
few,TRBV9,TRBJ2-5,-,TGTGCCAGCAGCCTCGGGAGCCTAGGGGCCAATGAGCAGTACTTC,CASSLGSLGANEQYF
-,TRBV6-6,TRBJ2-7,-,TGTGCCAGCAGTCCACGGGAGTCTGGCTACGAGCAGTACTTC,CASSPRESGYEQYF
-,TRBV20-1,TRBJ2-7,-,TGCAGTGCTAGAGTCGGCAGGACCTACGAGCAGTACTTC,CSARVGRTYEQYF
-,TRBV6-2/TRBV6-3,TRBJ2-3,TRBD1,TGTACCAGCAGTTACGGACAGGGGATTCCAGATACGCAGTATTTT,CTSSYGQGIPDTQYF
-,TRBV5-1,TRBJ2-7,-,TGCGCCAGCAGCTTGTCCGTGGCGGGTCTTGGGGGCGTGAACGGGCAGTACTTC,CASSLSVAGLGGVNGQYF
-,TRBV7-9,TRBJ1-1,-,TGTGCCAGCAGCCTGGGGGGCATCAACACTGAAGCTTTCTTT,CASSLGGINTEAFF
-,TRBV20-1,TRBJ2-5,TRBD1,TGCAGTGCTCGAGACAGGGTTCAAGAGACCCAGTACTTC,CSARDRVQETQYF
once,TRBV6-6,TRBJ1-4,-,TGTGCCAGCAGTTACTGGGACCAGGGGAATGAAAAACTGTTTTTT,CASSYWDQGNEKLFF
-,TRBV5-1,TRBJ1-6,-,TGCGCCAGCAGCTTTCGACCTCCGGCCCCCAATTCACTCCTCCACTTT,CASSFRPPAPNSLLHF